Reported below is one T cell receptor beta chain. Germline trimming cut 4 bases from V and 0 bases from J; bases unmatched to any gene: 6. Germline V gives CDR1 SGDLS, CDR2 YYNGEE. The CDR3 is made up of 16 amino acids. The sample belongs to a study of blood T cell repertoires in COVID-19. Study at large: The United States, Italy and Spain supplied acute and convalescent COVID-19 samples. The cDNA or gDNA used as material had been derived from T cells, B-cell-depleted T cells, or PBMCs.

In the original analysis: Amplification of reference gene primers was used by the study to estimate nucleated cell counts. Clones were read by immunoSEQ multiplex PCR, and TCRdb kept only the in-frame ones, dropping some. The V and J calls and clone size are taken from that table; D and trimming were inferred from the DNA. The sample holds 130,000 to 150,000 clones; more than 80% are singletons and the top ten take approximately 9%. Sequenced sample: peripheral blood. The V and J genes are TRBV9 and TRBJ2-2, with TRBD2 identical over 7 bases. This TCR derives from a woman older than 75 in a cohort sampled during active or convalescent COVID-19. DNA of the CDR3: TGTGCCAGCAGCACCCCGGGACTAACGAACACCGGGGAGCTGTTTTTT. As protein: CASSTPGLTNTGELFF.